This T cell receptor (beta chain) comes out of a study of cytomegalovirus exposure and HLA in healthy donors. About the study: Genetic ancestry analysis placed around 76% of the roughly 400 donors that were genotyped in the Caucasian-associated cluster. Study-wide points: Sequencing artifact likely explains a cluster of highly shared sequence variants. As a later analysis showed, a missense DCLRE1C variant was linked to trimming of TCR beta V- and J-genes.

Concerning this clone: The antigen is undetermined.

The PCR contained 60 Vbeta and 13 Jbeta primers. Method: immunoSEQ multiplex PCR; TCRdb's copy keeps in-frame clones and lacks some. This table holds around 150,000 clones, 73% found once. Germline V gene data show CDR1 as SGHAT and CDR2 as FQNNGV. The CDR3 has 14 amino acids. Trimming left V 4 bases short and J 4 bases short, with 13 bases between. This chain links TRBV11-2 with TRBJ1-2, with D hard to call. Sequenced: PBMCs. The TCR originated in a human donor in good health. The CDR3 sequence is CASSSIREVYGYTF. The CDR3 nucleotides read TGTGCCAGCAGCTCTATTCGTGAGGTCTATGGCTACACCTTC.